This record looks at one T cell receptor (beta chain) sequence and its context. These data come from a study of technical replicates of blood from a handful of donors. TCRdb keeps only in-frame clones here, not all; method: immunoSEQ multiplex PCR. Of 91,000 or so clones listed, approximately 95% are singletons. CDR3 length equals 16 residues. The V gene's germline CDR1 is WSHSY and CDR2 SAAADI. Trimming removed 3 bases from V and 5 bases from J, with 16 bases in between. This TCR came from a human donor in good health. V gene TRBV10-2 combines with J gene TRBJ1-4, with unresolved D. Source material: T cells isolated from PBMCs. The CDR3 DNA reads TGCGCCAGCAGTGACCCCCCCTTTGGCGGAAATGAAAAACTGTTTTTT. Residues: CASSDPPFGGNEKLFF.